This is a list of T cell receptor beta chains from one sample in a study of blood T cell repertoires in COVID-19. Libraries were prepared by immunoSEQ multiplex PCR; TCRdb keeps only in-frame clonotypes and omits some of them. The sample records under 85,000 clones, approximately 80% being singletons. Source material: peripheral blood. The origin of the receptors is a man in his fifties or sixties with acute or convalescent COVID-19. CDR3s include the opening cysteine and the closing phenylalanine or tryptophan. A D gene is named only where the DNA matches it firmly. Size tells how often a clone was seen (once, few, many) or the class of an expanded clone, and some rows leave it out.

j_call,d_call,v_call,clone_size,cdr3_nt,cdr3_aa
TRBJ2-7,TRBD1,TRBV19,-,TGTGCCAGTAGTCCCCCCGGGACAGGGTCCGAGCAGTACTTC,CASSPPGTGSEQYF
TRBJ2-5,-,TRBV7-3,-,TGTGCCAGCAGCTTAGGGGAGAGGGAGACCCAGTACTTC,CASSLGERETQYF
TRBJ2-1,TRBD2,TRBV9,-,TGTGCCAGCAGCGTAATTGGGGGGATCCAGGGTAGCGGGAGCCAGCAGTTCTTC,CASSVIGGIQGSGSQQFF
TRBJ1-2,-,TRBV27,once,TGTGCCAGCAGTTTATTGGGCAGGGATGGCTACACCTTC,CASSLLGRDGYTF
TRBJ2-7,TRBD1,TRBV6-2/TRBV6-3,-,TGTGCCAGCAGCCCCGGGACAGTCTCCTACGAGCAGTACTTC,CASSPGTVSYEQYF
TRBJ1-5,TRBD1,TRBV5-6,-,TGTGCCAGCAGCGGACAGGATAGCAATCAGCCCCAGCATTTT,CASSGQDSNQPQHF
TRBJ1-2,-,TRBV5-6,-,TGTGCCAGCAGCTTGCTCGTTAGCTCTCTCGGCTACACCTTC,CASSLLVSSLGYTF
TRBJ2-7,TRBD1,TRBV10-2,-,TGCGCCAGCACCCCGACAGGGGGCAGGTACGAGCAGTACTTC,CASTPTGGRYEQYF
TRBJ1-5,-,TRBV3-1/TRBV3-2,-,TGTGCCAGCAGCCAGGTACTTAGCAATCAGCCCCAGCATTTT,CASSQVLSNQPQHF
TRBJ2-7,TRBD1,TRBV7-9,once,TGTGCCAGCAGCAGCCGGGACAGGAGTTACGAGCAGTACTTC,CASSSRDRSYEQYF
TRBJ2-3,-,TRBV7-8,-,TGTGCCAGCAGCTCCAGCGTGTACACAGATACGCAGTATTTT,CASSSSVYTDTQYF
TRBJ2-6,TRBD1,TRBV7-2,-,TGTGCCAGCAGCTTAAAGAGAGGACAGGGGGCTGGTGGGGCCAACGTCCTGACTTTC,CASSLKRGQGAGGANVLTF
TRBJ1-5,-,TRBV24-1,-,TGTGCCACCGGCGAACAGGGTCAGCCCCAGCATTTT,CATGEQGQPQHF
TRBJ2-3,-,TRBV10-3,-,TGTGCCATCAGTGTATCGGGTGGGTACGCCACAGATACGCAGTATTTT,CAISVSGGYATDTQYF
TRBJ2-5,TRBD2,TRBV9,-,TGTGCCAGCAGCGTCGGACTAGCGGGAGAGGGCCAAGAGACCCAGTACTTC,CASSVGLAGEGQETQYF